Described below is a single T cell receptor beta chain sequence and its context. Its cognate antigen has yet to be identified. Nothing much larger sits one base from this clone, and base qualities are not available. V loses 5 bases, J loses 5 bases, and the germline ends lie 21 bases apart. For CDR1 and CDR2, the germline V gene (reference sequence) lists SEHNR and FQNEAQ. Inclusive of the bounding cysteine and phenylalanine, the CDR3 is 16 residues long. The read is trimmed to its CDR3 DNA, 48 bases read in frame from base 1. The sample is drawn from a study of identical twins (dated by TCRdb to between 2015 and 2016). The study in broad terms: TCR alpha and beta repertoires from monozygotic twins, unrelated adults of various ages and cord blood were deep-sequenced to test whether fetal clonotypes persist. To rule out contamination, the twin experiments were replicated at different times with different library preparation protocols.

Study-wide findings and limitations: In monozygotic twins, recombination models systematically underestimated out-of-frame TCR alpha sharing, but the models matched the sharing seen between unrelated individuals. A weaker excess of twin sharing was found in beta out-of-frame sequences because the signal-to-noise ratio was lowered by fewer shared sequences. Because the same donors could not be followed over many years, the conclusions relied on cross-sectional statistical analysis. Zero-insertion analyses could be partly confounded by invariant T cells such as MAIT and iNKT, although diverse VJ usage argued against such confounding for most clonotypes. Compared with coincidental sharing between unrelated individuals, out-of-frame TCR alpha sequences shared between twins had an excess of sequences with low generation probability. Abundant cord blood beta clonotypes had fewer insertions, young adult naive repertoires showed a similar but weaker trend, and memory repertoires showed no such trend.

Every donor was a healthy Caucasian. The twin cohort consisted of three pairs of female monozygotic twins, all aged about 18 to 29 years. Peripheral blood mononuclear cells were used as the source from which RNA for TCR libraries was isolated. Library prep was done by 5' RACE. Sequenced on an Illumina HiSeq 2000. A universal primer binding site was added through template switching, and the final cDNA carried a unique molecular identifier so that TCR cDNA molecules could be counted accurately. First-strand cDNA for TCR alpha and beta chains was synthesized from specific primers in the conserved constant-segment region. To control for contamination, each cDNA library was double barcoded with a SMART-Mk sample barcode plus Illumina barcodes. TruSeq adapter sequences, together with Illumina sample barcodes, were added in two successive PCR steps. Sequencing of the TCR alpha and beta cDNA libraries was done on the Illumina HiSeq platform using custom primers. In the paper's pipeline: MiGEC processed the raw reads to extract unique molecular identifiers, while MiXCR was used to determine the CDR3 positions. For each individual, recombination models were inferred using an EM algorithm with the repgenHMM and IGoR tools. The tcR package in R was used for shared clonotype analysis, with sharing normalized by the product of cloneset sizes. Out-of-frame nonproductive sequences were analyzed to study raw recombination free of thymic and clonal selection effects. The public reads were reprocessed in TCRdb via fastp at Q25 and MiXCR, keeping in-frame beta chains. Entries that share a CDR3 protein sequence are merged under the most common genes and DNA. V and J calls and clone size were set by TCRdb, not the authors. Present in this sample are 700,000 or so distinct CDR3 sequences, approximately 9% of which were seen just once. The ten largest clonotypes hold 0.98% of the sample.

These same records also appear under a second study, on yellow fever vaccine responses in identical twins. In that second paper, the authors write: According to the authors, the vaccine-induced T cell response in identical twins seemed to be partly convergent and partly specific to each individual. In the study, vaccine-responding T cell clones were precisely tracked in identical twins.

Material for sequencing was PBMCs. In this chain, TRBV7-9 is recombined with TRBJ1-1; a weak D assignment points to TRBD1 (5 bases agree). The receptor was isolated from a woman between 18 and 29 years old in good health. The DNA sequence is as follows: TGTGCCAGCAGCCCACTCGGGACCCTTGGTGGTACTGAAGCTTTCTTT. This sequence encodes CASSPLGTLGGTEAFF.